The 19 T cell receptor beta chains below all came from one sample that was sequenced in a study of T cells after yellow fever vaccination. TCRdb reprocessed the 5' RACE reads with MiXCR, giving one entry per CDR3 protein. The top ten hold roughly a sixth of the sample, which has 400,000 to 450,000 distinct CDR3 sequences, 18% seen once. The sample in question was PBMCs, obtained before the yellow fever booster vaccination. All receptors come from a man aged 18-30 years who received the YFV17D yellow fever vaccine.

V and J are TRBV7-2 and TRBJ2-7; 10 nucleotides line up with TRBD2. The CDR3 runs to 16 residues. Germline V CDR1 and CDR2: SGHTA, FQGNSA. V trimming: 2 bases; J trimming: 4 bases; junction bases outside the gene matches: 8. CDR3 residues: CASSLRVAGGGYEQYF. In nucleotides, the CDR3 is TGTGCCAGCAGCTTACGGGTAGCGGGGGGAGGGTACGAGCAGTACTTC.

The V and J genes are TRBV11-1 and TRBJ2-7; D perhaps matches TRBD2 (5 bases). Trimming left V 5 bases short and J 4 bases short, with 12 bases between. Germline assignment: CDR1 SGHAT and CDR2 FQDESV (reference sequence). The CDR3 extends over 13 amino acids. As DNA, the CDR3 is TGTGCCAGCAGCGCCCAAACGGGGTACGAGCAGTACTTC. Translation: CASSAQTGYEQYF. The complete variable domain, with remaining parts taken from reference TRBV11-1 and TRBJ2-7, reads EAEVAQSPRYKITEKSQAVAFWCDPISGHATLYWYRQILGQGPELLVQFQDESVVDDSQLPKDRFSAERLKGVDSTLKIQPAELGDSAMYLCASSAQTGYEQYFGPGTRLTVT.

The chain joins TRBV7-9 to TRBJ1-1; D ambiguous. The V end was cut by 1 base, the J end by 8 bases, with 17 bases between. This CDR3 is built from 15 residues. The germline V gene encodes CDR1 SEHNR and CDR2 FQNEAQ (reference sequence). CDR3 in amino acids: CASSLVALAGFEAFF. The CDR3, as DNA: TGTGCCAGCAGCTTAGTGGCGTTGGCGGGGTTCGAAGCTTTCTTT.

This clonotype was recorded a few times. The CDR3 region is CASATTPNGYTF. CDR3 coding DNA: TGTGCCAGCGCCACTACGCCTAATGGCTACACCTTC. The chain links TRBV12-3 or TRBV12-4 to TRBJ1-2; D gene unclear. CDR3 length: 12 residues. V lost 8 bases to trimming and J lost 6 bases, with 13 bases between them.

CDR3 in DNA: TGCAGCGTTGATGCTAGGACTAGGCAGAGCACAGATACGCAGTATTTT. It codes for CSVDARTRQSTDTQYF. The chain joins TRBV29-1 to TRBJ2-3; TRBD2 matches 7 bases. V trimming: 3 bases; J trimming: 0 bases; junction bases outside the gene matches: 9. CDR1 and CDR2 from the germline V gene are SQVTM and ANQGSEA. CDR3 length: 16 residues.

This clonotype showed up just a few times. The chain carries TRBV5-1 and TRBJ1-1, with D possibly matching TRBD1 (6 bases). The CDR3 extends over 14 amino acids. The germline CDR1 and CDR2 sequences are SGHRS and YFSETQ. V shed 0 bases and J shed 6 bases, with 12 bases lying between them. The CDR3 protein is CASSLGTVHAEAFF. DNA for the CDR3: TGCGCCAGCAGCTTGGGGACAGTCCATGCTGAAGCTTTCTTT.

The table lists this clonotype with many counts. The chain carries TRBV12-3 or TRBV12-4 and TRBJ1-6, with D unresolved. CDR3 length: 13 amino acids. Trimming shortened V by 6 bases and J by 10 bases, and 13 bases separated the two germline ends. The CDR3 sequence: CASRLGGESPLHF. CDR3 DNA: TGTGCCAGCAGACTAGGTGGGGAGTCACCCCTCCACTTT.

This clonotype was found a few times. The chain employs TRBV15 and TRBJ2-2; D is ambiguous. The V end lost 2 bases, the J end lost 3 bases, and 7 bases lay between the germline ends. The CDR3 runs 14 residues. Germline-derived CDR1 and CDR2 are LNHNV and YYDKDF (reference sequence). The CDR3 loop is CATSRKRDTGELFF. CDR3 nucleotides: TGTGCCACCAGCAGAAAACGGGACACCGGGGAGCTGTTTTTT.

This clonotype was detected a few times. The chain employs TRBV11-2 and TRBJ2-3; the match to TRBD2 covers 15 bases. The CDR3 spans 17 residues. Trimming at V came to 5 bases and at J to 2 bases, leaving 5 bases not matched to a gene. Per germline, CDR1 SGHAT and CDR2 FQNNGV. CDR3 sequence (DNA): TGTGCCAGCAGCCCGAGGACTAGCGGGGGGGACACAGATACGCAGTATTTT. Its protein is CASSPRTSGGDTDTQYF.

The V call is TRBV28, the J call TRBJ2-1; perhaps TRBD1 as D (5 bases). V lost 5 bases and J 5 bases, leaving 10 bases between the germline ends. Germline CDR1 and CDR2: MDHEN and SYDVKM. This CDR3 has 13 residues. CDR3 region: CASSTDTHNEQFF. The CDR3 DNA is TGTGCCAGCAGTACGGACACCCACAATGAGCAGTTCTTC.

The J gene is TRBJ1-6, the V gene TRBV7-9; 7 nucleotides match TRBD1. From germline, CDR1 is SEHNR and CDR2 FQNEAQ (reference sequence). V trimming: 5 bases; J trimming: 6 bases; junction bases outside the gene matches: 4. This CDR3 is 14 amino acids long. The DNA of the CDR3 is TGTGCCAGCAGCCGCGGACAGGCTAATTCACCCCTCCACTTT. It translates to CASSRGQANSPLHF.

This clonotype was seen ten or more times. The chain carries TRBV5-5 and TRBJ2-1; D not certain. CDR3 length equals 14 residues. Germline V gene data show CDR1 as SGHKS and CDR2 as YYEKEE (reference sequence). V lost 1 base to trimming and J lost 2 bases, with 7 bases between them. The CDR3 nucleotides are TGTGCCAGCAGCTTGTCCCCAGCCTACAATGAGCAGTTCTTC. This encodes CASSLSPAYNEQFF.

This clonotype was detected a few times. This rearrangement joins TRBV5-1 to TRBJ2-7, with a possible D match to TRBD2 (5 bases). Germline values: CDR1 SGHRS, CDR2 YFSETQ. The CDR3 length is 13 residues. Trimming stripped 0 bases from V and 5 bases from J, with 9 bases between. The CDR3 loop reads CASSLGRADEQYF. The CDR3, as DNA: TGCGCCAGCAGCTTGGGGCGGGCGGACGAGCAGTACTTC.

A word on this clonotype: Compared with germline, one end of the junction differs, possibly owing to a read error. This chain uses TRBV7-6 with TRBJ2-7; TRBD1 might be the D (6 bases). The CDR3 extends over 14 amino acids. Germline CDR1 is SGHVS and CDR2 is FNYEAQ. This CDR3 is CASSRRDTTYEHYF. The CDR3 nucleotides read TGTGCCAGCAGCCGCAGGGACACCACCTACGAGCATTACTTC.

The chain has TRBV20-1 and TRBJ1-5, with TRBD1 as a possible D gene (5 bases). V was clipped by 0 bases and J by 2 bases, with 11 bases between them. Germline loops: CDR1 DFQATT, CDR2 SNEGSKA (reference sequence). CDR3 size: 15 residues. In DNA, the CDR3 is TGCAGTGCTAGAGATCCCGGCAGGGGCAATCAGCCCCAGCATTTT. Translating it yields CSARDPGRGNQPQHF.

The chain has TRBV4-2 and TRBJ1-5; possibly TRBD1 for D (5 bases). The V end was cut by 1 base, the J end by 0 bases, with 13 bases between. The germline CDR1 and CDR2 sequences are LGHNA and YNFKEQ. This CDR3 contains 17 residues. CDR3 nucleotides: TGTGCCAGCAGCCAAGGAGGGGAGGAAGGTAGCAATCAGCCCCAGCATTTT. Its protein is CASSQGGEEGSNQPQHF.

This chain joins TRBV29-1 and TRBJ2-7; D may match TRBD1 or TRBD2 (5 bases each). CDR1 and CDR2 (germline): SQVTM, ANQGSEA. Trimming pared 6 bases from V and 5 bases from J, leaving 23 bases between. The CDR3 runs to 15 residues. CDR3 amino acids: CSVCRGREPPHEQYV. CDR3 DNA sequence: TGCAGCGTATGTCGGGGCCGGGAACCGCCTCACGAGCAGTACGTC.

Comment on this clonotype: At one boundary the junction diverges from the germline segment, which might be a read error. The V and J genes are TRBV4-3 and TRBJ2-1; D is ambiguous. The CDR3 sequence is 15 residues long. The germline V gene encodes CDR1 LGHNA and CDR2 YSLEER. For the CDR3, the DNA is TGCGCCAGCAGCGAAGAGCATACCTCCTACAATGAGCAGTTCTTC. It yields the protein CASSEEHTSYNEQFF.

The V call is TRBV7-9, the J call TRBJ1-1; D is undetermined. The CDR3 runs 14 residues. Germline V CDR1 and CDR2: SEHNR, FQNEAQ (reference sequence). The germline V and J ends were trimmed by 2 bases and 1 base, with 8 bases remaining between them. The CDR3 coding sequence is TGTGCCAGCAGCTTAATGGGCAGGAACACTGAAGCTTTCTTT. As protein: CASSLMGRNTEAFF.